These 25 T cell receptor beta chains were sequenced from one sample in a study of radiation and T cells in renal cell carcinoma. The method was immunoSEQ multiplex PCR; TCRdb's version includes in-frame clones alone and lacks a portion of them. The sample has 100,000 to 150,000 clones, approximately 90% seen once. Regarding time point: blood 2 weeks post-SBRT. Treatment meaning: 15 Gy SBRT to primary tumor, nephrectomy 4 weeks later. The sample was blood, taken from a patient whose treatment included radiotherapy and nephrectomy. The receptors here all came from a woman in her 70s with renal cell carcinoma.

This clone has a single count. The chain links TRBV10-3 to TRBJ2-7; 11 nucleotides match TRBD2. V lost 3 bases to trimming and J lost 0 bases; unmatched junction nucleotides: 4. CDR1 and CDR2 (germline): ENHRY, SYGVKD. This CDR3 comprises 16 residues. Written as DNA, the CDR3 is TGTGCCATCAGTGATCCCGGACTAGCGGGCTCCTACGAGCAGTACTTC. Translating it yields CAISDPGLAGSYEQYF.

The chain combines TRBV29-1 with TRBJ1-1; no firm D call. Germline CDR1 and CDR2: SQVTM and ANQGSEA. CDR3 size: 15 residues. V was trimmed by 6 bases and J by 3 bases, leaving 20 bases between them. The CDR3 sequence: CSVLEGTASYTEAFF. Written as DNA, the CDR3 is TGCAGCGTCCTCGAAGGAACAGCCAGTTACACTGAAGCTTTCTTT. The entire variable domain, with the rest obtained from reference TRBV29-1 and TRBJ1-1, is as follows: SAVISQKPSRDICQRGTSLTIQCQVDSQVTMMFWYRQQPGQSLTLIATANQGSEATYESGFVIDKFPISRPNLTFSTLTVSNMSPEDSSIYLCSVLEGTASYTEAFFGQGTRLTVV.

V gene TRBV4-1 combines with J gene TRBJ1-3; possible D gene TRBD1, 5 bases. This CDR3 comprises 17 residues. The V and J ends lost 4 bases and 4 bases respectively, with 20 bases between them. Germline CDR1 is MGHRA and CDR2 is YSYEKL. CDR3 bases: TGCGCCAGCAGCCCCTCGGGACCGATAAACTTGGGAAACACCATATATTTT. Translation gives CASSPSGPINLGNTIYF.

This clone was recorded once. The gene calls are TRBV4-2 and TRBJ2-3, with 10 bases matching TRBD2. Germline V gene data show CDR1 as LGHNA and CDR2 as YNFKEQ. J gave up 0 bases and V 4 bases, and 10 bases lay outside the gene matches. This CDR3 is 18 amino acids long. DNA for the CDR3: TGTGCCAGCAGCCCTTACGGGACTAGCGTTACTAGCACAGATACGCAGTATTTT. It codes for CASSPYGTSVTSTDTQYF.

The rearrangement joins TRBV4-1 to TRBJ1-2; D is undetermined. Trimming shortened V by 5 bases and J by 3 bases, and 4 bases separated the two germline ends. Germline V CDR1 and CDR2: MGHRA, YSYEKL. The length of the CDR3 is 11 residues. The DNA for the CDR3 is TGCGCCAGCAGCTCTCACTATGGCTACACCTTC. Amino acid sequence: CASSSHYGYTF.

Concerning this clone: This specimen includes other DNA sequences encoding the same CDR3. V and J are TRBV7-2 and TRBJ1-1, with TRBD1 identical over 8 bases. The length of the CDR3 is 14 residues. Per germline, CDR1 SGHTA and CDR2 FQGNSA. Unmatched junction bases numbered 2, after V lost 5 bases and J lost 0 bases. The CDR3 sequence: CASSPDRVNTEAFF. As DNA, the CDR3 is TGTGCCAGCAGCCCGGACAGGGTGAACACTGAAGCTTTCTTT. Using reference TRBV7-2 and TRBJ1-1 for the parts outside the CDR3, the full variable domain is GAGVSQSPSNKVTEKGKDVELRCDPISGHTALYWYRQSLGQGLEFLIYFQGNSAPDKSGLPSDRFSAERTGGSVSTLTIQRTQQEDSAVYLCASSPDRVNTEAFFGQGTRLTVV.

The CDR3 DNA sequence: TGTGCCAGCAGTCCAGGACAGGGGTCTAATGAAAAACTGTTTTTT. Protein product: CASSPGQGSNEKLFF. The V and J genes are TRBV27 and TRBJ1-4; 9 bases line up with TRBD1. Unmatched junction bases numbered 4, after V lost 5 bases and J lost 3 bases. There are 15 residues in the CDR3. The germline gives CDR1 MNHEY, CDR2 SMNVEV (reference sequence).

A word on this clone: This same CDR3 is encoded by further DNA sequences in the sample. J is TRBJ2-5 and V is TRBV5-1; D is unresolved. The CDR3 spans 11 residues. Germline values: CDR1 SGHRS, CDR2 YFSETQ. Trimming took 3 bases from V and 2 from J, leaving 2 bases between them. The CDR3 DNA follows: TGCGCCAGCAGCTATCAAGAGACCCAGTACTTC. The encoded protein is CASSYQETQYF. Looking up the rest from reference TRBV5-1 and TRBJ2-5 gives the full variable domain: KAGVTQTPRYLIKTRGQQVTLSCSPISGHRSVSWYQQTPGQGLQFLFEYFSETQRNKGNFPGRFSGRQFSNSRSEMNVSTLELGDSALYLCASSYQETQYFGPGTRLLVL.

Regarding this clone: A read error may account for a junction end that differs from germline. The chain carries TRBV7-7 and TRBJ2-1, with 7 bases lining up with TRBD2. The CDR3 is made up of 14 amino acids. Germline V lookup: CDR1 SSHAT, CDR2 FNYEAQ (reference sequence). CDR3 nucleotide sequence: TGTGCTAGCAGTCTCCGTGGACTAGACGTTGAGCAGTTCTTC. Its protein product is CASSLRGLDVEQFF.

The CDR3 here is CASSVRAGGPNEQFF. The CDR3 DNA is TGTGCCAGCAGCGTAAGGGCGGGGGGGCCAAATGAGCAGTTCTTC. This chain connects TRBV9 to TRBJ2-1; 9 nucleotides agree with TRBD2. J gave up 7 bases and V 1 base, and 6 bases lay outside the gene matches. The CDR3 covers 15 residues. From germline, CDR1 is SGDLS and CDR2 YYNGEE.

Remarks on this clone: Because the CDR3 is missing its conserved closing phenylalanine or tryptophan, this is likely a read error. No DNA is shown, since the ends of the CDR3 on it are uncertain; the CDR3 is the one TCRdb lists. The chain links TRBV20-1 to TRBJ1-1; TRBD1, the table's D call, lacks a check against the DNA. Germline-derived CDR1 and CDR2 are DFQATT and SNEGSKA (reference sequence). The CDR3 sequence runs 8 residues, both termini included. The CDR3 sequence: CSAMGPSV.

This chain uses TRBV5-1 with TRBJ1-4; no clear D. Per germline, CDR1 SGHRS and CDR2 YFSETQ. The CDR3 spans 12 residues. Trimming left V 5 bases short and J 8 bases short, with 10 bases between. CDR3 DNA: TGCGCCAGCAGGGGTCAAGGCGAAAAACTGTTTTTT. Amino acid sequence: CASRGQGEKLFF.

This clone was seen more than once but under ten times. This chain's CDR3 is CASSLAPYEQYF. For the CDR3, the DNA is TGTGCCAGCAGCCTCGCCCCCTACGAGCAGTACTTC. This chain connects TRBV2 to TRBJ2-7; D call uncertain. Trimming stripped 6 bases from V and 2 bases from J, with 8 bases between. The CDR3 runs 12 residues. Germline V gene data show CDR1 as SNHLY and CDR2 as FYNNEI.

The J gene is TRBJ1-1, the V gene TRBV27; D unclear. The CDR3 runs 16 residues. Trimming left V 4 bases short and J 1 base short, with 16 bases between. Germline V gene lookup returns CDR1 MNHEY and CDR2 SMNVEV (reference sequence). The CDR3 DNA sequence: TGTGCCAGCAGTTCTATCTTCCGGACGGGGAACACTGAAGCTTTCTTT. As protein: CASSSIFRTGNTEAFF.

The rearrangement links TRBV5-1 to TRBJ2-3; D may match TRBD1 or TRBD2 (5 bases each). CDR1 is SGHRS, CDR2 YFSETQ, per germline. Trimming took 5 bases from V and 0 from J, leaving 10 bases between them. The CDR3 has 14 amino acids. Here the CDR3 reads CASRRDLSTDTQYF. Here the CDR3 DNA reads TGCGCCAGCAGACGGGACCTAAGCACAGATACGCAGTATTTT.

The chain links TRBV30 to TRBJ2-3; 11 nucleotides agree with TRBD1. The CDR3 has 15 residues. CDR1 is GTSNPN, CDR2 SVGIG, per germline (reference sequence). V shed 3 bases and J 5 bases; nucleotides not matched to a gene: 7. CDR3 sequence: CAWSPDRGHEDTQYF. CDR3 bases: TGTGCCTGGAGCCCGGACAGGGGGCATGAAGATACGCAGTATTTT.

The chain recombines TRBV9 with TRBJ2-5; possible D gene TRBD1, 7 bases. V was cut by 3 bases and J by 5 bases, with 11 bases left in between. CDR1 and CDR2 (germline): SGDLS, YYNGEE. The CDR3 is 13 residues long. Written as DNA, the CDR3 is TGTGCCAGCAGCGAGACAGGGAGGGAGACCCAGTACTTC. It translates to CASSETGRETQYF.

This chain uses TRBV11-3 with TRBJ2-7, with D perhaps given as TRBD1 or TRBD2 (5 bases each). The CDR3 length is 15 residues. The germline V gene has CDR1 SGHNT and CDR2 YENEEA. The V end lost 6 bases, the J end lost 2 bases, and 17 bases lay between the germline ends. CDR3 protein: CASSSRDGPTYEQYF. The CDR3 bases are TGTGCCAGCAGTTCTCGGGACGGCCCGACCTACGAGCAGTACTTC.

The J gene is TRBJ2-7, the V gene TRBV7-2; 12 bases are shared with TRBD2. This CDR3 is built from 16 residues. The germline V gene encodes CDR1 SGHTA and CDR2 FQGNSA. V shed 5 bases and J 0 bases; nucleotides not matched to a gene: 5. In DNA form, the CDR3 reads TGTGCCAGCAGCAGGACTAGCGGGGCGAGCTCCTACGAGCAGTACTTC. This gives the protein CASSRTSGASSYEQYF.

The rearrangement joins TRBV6-1 to TRBJ2-1; the match to TRBD2 covers 9 bases. This CDR3 contains 15 residues. V gave up 4 bases and J gave up 4 bases; unmatched junction bases: 5. Per the germline V gene, CDR1 is MNHNS and CDR2 is SASEGT. CDR3 bases: TGTGCCAGCAGTGTCAGCGGGGGGACTTACAATGAGCAGTTCTTC. Translating it yields CASSVSGGTYNEQFF.

The rearrangement links TRBV19 to TRBJ2-5; D possibly matches TRBD1 or TRBD2 (5 bases each). The V and J ends lost 7 bases and 5 bases respectively, with 17 bases between them. This CDR3 is built from 14 residues. Per germline, CDR1 LNHDA and CDR2 SQIVND (reference sequence). Here the CDR3 DNA reads TGTGCCAGTAAACGAAGGGGACCCCTGGAGACCCAGTACTTC. Amino acid sequence: CASKRRGPLETQYF.

The chain has TRBV7-2 and TRBJ2-1, with a possible D match to TRBD1 (5 bases). Germline loops: CDR1 SGHTA, CDR2 FQGNSA. V was shortened by 3 bases and J by 3 bases, with 12 bases between the two germline ends. The CDR3 is 15 amino acids. This CDR3 reads CASSLAQGVYNEQFF. The CDR3 DNA follows: TGTGCCAGCAGCTTGGCCCAGGGTGTCTACAATGAGCAGTTCTTC.

The chain uses TRBV30 and TRBJ2-5; 8 bases line up with TRBD2. The V gene end was trimmed by 4 bases and the J gene end by 2 bases; junction bases not matched to a gene: 9. The CDR3 runs to 15 residues. Germline V gene lookup returns CDR1 GTSNPN and CDR2 SVGIG (reference sequence). The CDR3, as DNA: TGTGCCTGGACGTACGGGGGGGCAAGGCAAGAGACCCAGTACTTC. Amino acid sequence: CAWTYGGARQETQYF.

The genes are TRBV21-1 and TRBJ1-5. TRBV21-1 is termed a pseudogene. The CDR3 has 15 amino acids. The chain's CDR3 is CASSKVPVGNQPQHF. Written as DNA, the CDR3 is TGTGCCAGCAGCAAAGTGCCAGTAGGCAATCAGCCCCAGCATTTT.

This clone was detected a few times. The chain combines TRBV29-1 with TRBJ1-2; D possibly corresponds to TRBD1 (5 bases). Trimming removed 8 bases at V and 6 bases at J, with 13 bases between. Germline-derived CDR1 and CDR2 are SQVTM and ANQGSEA. The CDR3 length is 11 residues. CDR3 DNA sequence: TGCAGCCTGCGGCAGGGCGATGGCTACACCTTC. Protein product: CSLRQGDGYTF.